The T cell receptor (beta chain) described here comes from a study of control samples from healthy donors and cancer patients. TCRdb's copy holds only in-frame clones and misses some; the assay was immunoSEQ multiplex PCR. The sample yields about 150,000 clones, around 96% seen once. On this clone itself: The identical CDR3 is also encoded by other nucleotide sequences in the sample.

Per germline, CDR1 KGHSH and CDR2 LQKENI. The CDR3 has 14 amino acids. V lost 3 bases to trimming and J lost 3 bases; unmatched junction nucleotides: 4. Sequencing was done on a sample of blood. This chain uses TRBV18 with TRBJ1-1; 7 nucleotides agree with TRBD1. The clonotype was recovered from a man aged 40-55 years in good health. CDR3 DNA sequence: TGTGCCAGCTCACCGCAAACAGGGGACACTGAAGCTTTCTTT. This gives the protein CASSPQTGDTEAFF. Variable domain in full (rest from reference TRBV18 and TRBJ1-1): NAGVMQNPRHLVRRRGQEARLRCSPMKGHSHVYWYRQLPEEGLKFMVYLQKENIIDESGMPKERFSAEFPKEGPSILRIQQVVRGDSAAYFCASSPQTGDTEAFFGQGTRLTVV.